The 2 T cell receptor beta chains reported below all come from one sample, sequenced in a study of tissue T cells after allogeneic stem cell transplantation. Time point reported: mouse harvest day 7 after allogeneic transplant. Tail vein injection delivered 10^7 T-cell-depleted bone marrow cells and 10^6 splenic CD5+ T cells. The repertoire was sequenced with immunoSEQ multiplex PCR; TCRdb's copy has only in-frame clones and lacks some. The repertoire holds around 5,000 clones, 45% to 55% seen once, with roughly 3% in the top ten. Specimen: skin. Receptors originate from a female BALB/c mouse given C57BL/6 T cells with graft-versus-host disease after an allogeneic hematopoietic cell transplant.

This clone appeared a few times. Genes and germline come from the mouse. The CDR3 end falls 1 residue outside the read, so it is completed with the germline J gene. The V and J genes are TRBV26 and TRBJ2-5, with D hard to call. CDR3 length: 14 amino acids. Germline CDR1 is KGHPV and CDR2 is FQNQEV (reference sequence). The V end lost 3 bases, the J end lost 0 bases, and 7 bases lay between the germline ends. This CDR3 reads CASSLDINQDTQYF. The CDR3 bases that were read are TGTGCCAGCAGTCTTGACATTAACCAAGACACCCAGTAC.

This clone was detected a few times. Gene names and germline refer to mouse. The CDR3 bases that were read are TGTGCCAGCAGTATGGGGCTGGACACCCAGTAC. Its protein is CASSMGLDTQY. The CDR3 in its entirety is CASSMGLDTQYF. The chain links TRBV19 to TRBJ2-5, with D possibly being TRBD1 or TRBD2 (5 bases each). With the read ending 1 residue before the CDR3 end, the germline J gene is used to fill in that end. The CDR3 has 12 amino acids. The V and J ends lost 2 bases and 6 bases respectively, with 7 bases between them. Germline V CDR1 and CDR2: FNHDT, SITEND (reference sequence).